The table lists the clone carrying this T cell receptor (beta chain) with a few counts. Its specificity is not known. The data stem from a study of blood T cells in healthy people across ages. Ranging in age from about 6 to 95, the donors were healthy Caucasian individuals from Russia. PCR was performed a second time for roughly 6 to 12 cycles using a sample-barcoded 5' primer and a J-beta primer mix. Via MiXCR, TCRdb re-called the 5' RACE reads, giving one row per CDR3 protein. The sample yields about 1.6 million distinct CDR3 sequences, approximately 32% seen once. The germline CDR1 and CDR2 sequences are SGHRS and YFSETQ. The CDR3 extends over 15 amino acids. V lost 4 bases and J lost 1, with 14 bases in between. Whole-study findings and limits: Higher diversity and more naive CD4+ cells were features of long-lived donors, compared to aged donors. With unsorted PBMCs, a conclusive comparison of naive versus antigen-experienced cells was not possible. Age showed a roughly linear inverse relationship with TCR beta diversity per million T cells.

Sequencing used blood. This chain connects TRBV5-1 to TRBJ1-2, with D perhaps TRBD1 (5 bases). This receptor was identified in a woman aged 25 to 45 in good health. This chain's CDR3 is CASSPGKDNNYGYTF. In DNA form, the CDR3 reads TGCGCCAGCAGCCCTGGGAAGGACAATAACTATGGCTACACCTTC.